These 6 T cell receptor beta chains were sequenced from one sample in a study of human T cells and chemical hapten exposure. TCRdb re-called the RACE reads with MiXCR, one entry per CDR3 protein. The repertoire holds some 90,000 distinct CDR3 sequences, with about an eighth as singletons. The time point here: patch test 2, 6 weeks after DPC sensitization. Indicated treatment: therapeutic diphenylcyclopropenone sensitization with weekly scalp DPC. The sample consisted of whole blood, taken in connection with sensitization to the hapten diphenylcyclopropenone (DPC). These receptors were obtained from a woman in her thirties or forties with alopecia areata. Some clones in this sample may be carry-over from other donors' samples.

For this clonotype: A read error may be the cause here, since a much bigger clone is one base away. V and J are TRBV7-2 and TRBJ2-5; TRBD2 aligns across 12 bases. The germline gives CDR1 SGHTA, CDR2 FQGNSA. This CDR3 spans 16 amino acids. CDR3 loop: CASSPTSGRKGETQNF. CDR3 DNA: TGTGCCAGCAGCCCCACTAGCGGGAGGAAGGGAGAGACCCAGAACTTC.

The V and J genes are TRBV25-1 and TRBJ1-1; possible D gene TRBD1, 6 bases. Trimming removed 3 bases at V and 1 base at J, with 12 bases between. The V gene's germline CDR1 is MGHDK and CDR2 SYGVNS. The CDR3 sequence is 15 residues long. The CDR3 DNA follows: TGTGCCAGCAGTGAGCCGGGGGGGGCGAACACTGAAGCTTTCTTT. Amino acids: CASSEPGGANTEAFF.

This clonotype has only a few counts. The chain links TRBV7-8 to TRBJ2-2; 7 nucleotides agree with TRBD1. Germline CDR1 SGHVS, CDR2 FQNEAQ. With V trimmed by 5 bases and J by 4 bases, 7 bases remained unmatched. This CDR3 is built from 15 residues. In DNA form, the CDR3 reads TGTGCCAGCAGCCAGGACAGGCTACCCACCGGGGAGCTGTTTTTT. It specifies CASSQDRLPTGELFF.

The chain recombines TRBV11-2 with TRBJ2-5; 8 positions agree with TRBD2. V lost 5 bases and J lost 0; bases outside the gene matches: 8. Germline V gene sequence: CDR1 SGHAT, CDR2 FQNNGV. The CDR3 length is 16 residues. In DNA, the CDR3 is TGTGCCAGCAGCCCCGGGGGCGGGGGGCACCAAGAGACCCAGTACTTC. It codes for CASSPGGGGHQETQYF.

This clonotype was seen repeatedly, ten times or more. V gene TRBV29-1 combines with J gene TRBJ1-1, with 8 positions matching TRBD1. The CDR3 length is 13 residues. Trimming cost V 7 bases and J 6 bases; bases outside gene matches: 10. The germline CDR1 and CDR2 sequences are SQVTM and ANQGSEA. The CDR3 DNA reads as TGCAGCGCAGACCAGGGGGCGCCGGCTGAAGCTTTCTTT. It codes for CSADQGAPAEAFF. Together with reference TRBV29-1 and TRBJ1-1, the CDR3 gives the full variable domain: SAVISQKPSRDICQRGTSLTIQCQVDSQVTMMFWYRQQPGQSLTLIATANQGSEATYESGFVIDKFPISRPNLTFSTLTVSNMSPEDSSIYLCSADQGAPAEAFFGQGTRLTVV.

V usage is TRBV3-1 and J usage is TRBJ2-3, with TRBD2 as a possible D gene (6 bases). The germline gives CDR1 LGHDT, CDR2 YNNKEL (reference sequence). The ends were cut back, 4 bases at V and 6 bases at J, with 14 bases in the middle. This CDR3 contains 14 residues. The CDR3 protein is CASSLADPRDTQYF. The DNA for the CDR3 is TGTGCCAGCAGCCTAGCGGACCCACGGGATACGCAGTATTTT.